This T cell receptor (beta chain) derives from a study of T cells in localized non-small cell lung cancer. Study results and limitations: Higher T cell density in the blood was associated with longer overall survival, whereas higher adjacent-lung clonality associated with shorter survival. Tumor showed lower T cell clonality than uninvolved adjacent lung, where it was highest. Appearance in adjacent lung was seen for a median about 60 of the top 100 tumor clones.

The assay was immunoSEQ multiplex PCR, and TCRdb's table has in-frame clones only and misses some. The table records approximately 19,000 clones, 75% to 85% of them present only once. Germline V gene sequence: CDR1 SGHTA, CDR2 FQGNSA. After removal of 3 bases from V and 1 base from J, the junction contained 4 bases not matched to a gene. This CDR3 is built from 15 residues. To note about this clone: Its antigen remains unidentified.

Here the sequenced sample was peripheral blood, taken before any cancer treatment. The TCR originated in a man between 40 and 69 years old with stage I lung adenocarcinoma. The genes are TRBV7-2 and TRBJ2-7; 9 positions agree with TRBD1. The CDR3 here is CASSFDRGKSYEQYF. As DNA, the CDR3 is TGTGCCAGCAGCTTCGACAGGGGGAAGTCCTACGAGCAGTACTTC.